This T cell receptor beta chain was profiled in a study of T cells in Graves' hyperthyroidism and ophthalmopathy. Turning to the study itself: Once the initial diagnosis was made, peripheral blood was obtained before any treatment. Notes on the study in general: A 13 V-J model separated ophthalmopathy from stable hyperthyroidism.

Regions amplified from RNA transcripts were the TCR beta CDR3 regions. With the HTBI primer set, the TCR CDR3 went through a first round of RT-PCR. From the multiplex PCR reads, TCRdb called clonotypes with MiXCR, one entry per CDR3 protein. The sample has 650,000 to 750,000 distinct CDR3 sequences; around 15% are singletons. This clonotype was detected many times. What it recognizes is unknown. If no ophthalmopathy progression occurred within 18 months, Graves' hyperthyroidism was stable. It was approximately 9.4 ml of fresh peripheral blood that supplied the PBMCs. Germline V gene lookup returns CDR1 MNHEY and CDR2 SVGAGI. There are 18 residues in the CDR3. V was clipped by 0 bases and J by 8 bases; unmatched bases: 11.

This clonotype originated in a woman aged 18 to 35 with Graves' hyperthyroidism. The chain uses TRBV6-5 and TRBJ2-2, with 11 bases lining up with TRBD2. Source material: blood. CDR3 amino acids: CASSYSSGRAPRSGELFF. DNA for the CDR3: TGTGCCAGCAGTTACTCTAGCGGGAGGGCGCCCAGATCAGGGGAGCTGTTTTTT.